This T cell receptor beta chain was recorded in a study of cytomegalovirus exposure and HLA in healthy donors. Primers included in the PCR were 60 Vbeta and 13 Jbeta primers. Here immunoSEQ multiplex PCR was the method, and the copy in TCRdb shows in-frame clones only, minus some. The sample has 100,000 or so clones, 83% seen once. Concerning this clone: Its antigen remains unknown.

Findings and caveats of the study: It has been reported that TCR beta sequences accurately predicted the HLA-A and HLA-B alleles of most subjects. It was shown in a later analysis that HLA-associated TCR beta chains were more clonally expanded than other, equally common chains. DRB1 showed the most TCR associations and HLA-C the fewest in a later analysis, as rates varied by HLA locus.

V lost 9 bases, J lost 6 bases, and 12 bases lay in between. Germline values: CDR1 SGHNT, CDR2 YYREEE (reference sequence). The CDR3 extends over 11 amino acids. Material for sequencing was PBMCs. The rearrangement uses TRBV5-4 and TRBJ1-1; perhaps TRBD1 as D (6 bases). This clonotype originated in a man between 18 and 29 years old in good health and CMV-seronegative. The CDR3 DNA reads TGTGCCACGGGGGGCAGACCTGAAGCTTTCTTT. Protein product: CATGGRPEAFF.